This passage covers 2 T cell receptor beta chains from one sample sequenced in a study of tumor and adjacent non-tumor tissue in lung cancer. No cell sorting was done before RNA was extracted from the tissue. The normal lung tissue was taken more than 3 cm from the tumor edge. The library came from three nested PCR rounds adapted from ARM-PCR protocols. A single record per CDR3 protein comes from TCRdb applying MiXCR to the multiplex PCR reads. The repertoire includes about 110,000 distinct CDR3 sequences, roughly two thirds of them detected once, and 19% sits in the top ten. Sample: distant non-tumor lung tissue. The receptors shown here come from a man aged 55-75 years with non-small cell lung cancer.

This clonotype was observed a few times. A much larger clone differs by one base, so this may be a read error. The chain links TRBV12-3 or TRBV12-4 to TRBJ2-1; 9 bases are shared with TRBD1. The CDR3 spans 16 residues. CDR3 protein: CVSSLVGGQGNNEQFF. Here the CDR3 DNA reads TGTGTCAGCAGTTTAGTAGGGGGACAGGGTAACAATGAGCAGTTCTTC.

There are a few counts of this clonotype. Just one base apart from a much larger clone, this may be a read error. This chain uses TRBV12-3 or TRBV12-4 with TRBJ2-2; maybe TRBD2 (6 bases). The length of the CDR3 is 14 residues. V gave up 5 bases and J gave up 7 bases, with 14 bases separating them. DNA of the CDR3: TGTGCCAGCAGTGGGGGGTTAAACTACGGGGAGCTGTTTTTT. It encodes CASSGGLNYGELFF.